Sequencing of this T cell receptor beta chain was carried out in a study of cytomegalovirus exposure and HLA in healthy donors. The donors comprised healthy bone marrow donors. Sampled while nominally healthy, donors likely had unrecorded immune exposures. With respect to this clone: What it recognizes is unknown. Other DNA sequences in this sample translate to the same CDR3.

Study results and caveats: Within a later analysis, the majority of CMV-associated TCR beta chains appeared HLA-restricted. HLA alleles showed associations with around 15,000 TCR beta sequences in a later analysis, at a 0.05 false discovery rate.

The PCR had 60 Vbeta and 13 Jbeta primers. Assay: immunoSEQ multiplex PCR; the TCRdb copy retains only in-frame clones and omits some. This table has around 130,000 clones, about 69% appearing once. Germline V gene lookup returns CDR1 DFQATT and CDR2 SNEGSKA (reference sequence). This CDR3 has 11 residues. V lost 4 bases to trimming and J lost 3 bases, with 7 bases between them. The sequence derives from a man aged 30-40 years in good health and CMV-seronegative. The gene calls are TRBV20-1 and TRBJ2-7; D not certain. The source material was PBMCs. CDR3 residues: CSATSSYEQYF. Written as DNA, the CDR3 is TGCAGTGCTACTAGTAGCTACGAGCAGTACTTC.